The 18 T cell receptor beta chains reported below all come from one sample, sequenced in a study of spatial heterogeneity in lung cancer. Time point given: sample taken at primary tumor resection. One entry per CDR3 protein, called by TCRdb with MiXCR from the 5' RACE reads. The sample records roughly 48,000 distinct CDR3 sequences, under 6% being singletons. Sequenced here: PBMCs, sampled at surgery. The source is a male donor with early-stage non-small cell lung cancer.

This clonotype was seen at least ten times. The chain has TRBV20-1 and TRBJ2-7; 11 nucleotides match TRBD1. V lost 4 bases, J lost 6 bases, and 5 bases stayed unmatched. The CDR3 extends over 13 amino acids. In germline, CDR1 is DFQATT, CDR2 SNEGSKA (reference sequence). The CDR3 sequence is CSATGQGVGEQYF. CDR3 coding DNA: TGCAGTGCTACGGGACAGGGGGTCGGCGAGCAGTACTTC.

This clonotype was counted many times. The chain recombines TRBV7-2 with TRBJ2-7; D may correspond to TRBD1 or TRBD2 (6 bases each). The V end was cut by 8 bases, the J end by 5 bases, with 16 bases between. Germline CDR1 SGHTA, CDR2 FQGNSA. The CDR3 loop spans 13 amino acids. This chain's CDR3 is CASAGQTEDEQYF. CDR3 in DNA: TGTGCCAGCGCGGGACAAACGGAGGACGAGCAGTACTTC. Drawing the rest from reference TRBV7-2 and TRBJ2-7, the complete variable domain is GAGVSQSPSNKVTEKGKDVELRCDPISGHTALYWYRQSLGQGLEFLIYFQGNSAPDKSGLPSDRFSAERTGGSVSTLTIQRTQQEDSAVYLCASAGQTEDEQYFGPGTRLTVT.

This clonotype was seen at least ten times. V gene TRBV7-9 combines with J gene TRBJ2-7; a weak D match, TRBD2 (12 bases). Germline-derived CDR1 and CDR2 are SEHNR and FQNEAQ (reference sequence). The CDR3 runs to 18 residues. V was clipped by 5 bases and J by 3 bases, with 26 bases between them. The CDR3 sequence: CASSGDRGRLAGVYEQYF. In DNA form, the CDR3 reads TGTGCCAGCAGCGGGGACAGGGGGAGACTAGCGGGAGTCTACGAGCAGTACTTC.

This clonotype was seen at least ten times. The genes are TRBV7-9 and TRBJ2-3, with D hard to call. The CDR3 has 13 residues. Trimming stripped 0 bases from V and 2 bases from J, with 3 bases between. CDR1 is SEHNR, CDR2 FQNEAQ, per germline (reference sequence). CDR3 in amino acids: CASSLAVTDTQYF. CDR3 nucleotide sequence: TGTGCCAGCAGCTTAGCGGTCACAGATACGCAGTATTTT.

This clonotype has at least ten counts. This chain uses TRBV30 with TRBJ2-7; D ambiguous. This CDR3 has 14 residues. Germline values: CDR1 GTSNPN, CDR2 SVGIG (reference sequence). Trimming stripped 0 bases from V and 3 bases from J, with 12 bases between. The CDR3 reads CAWSVYHGYYEQYF. In DNA form, the CDR3 reads TGTGCCTGGAGTGTATATCACGGCTACTACGAGCAGTACTTC. Based on the CDR3 plus reference TRBV30 and TRBJ2-7, the full variable domain is SQTIHQWPATLVQPVGSPLSLECTVEGTSNPNLYWYRQAAGRGLQLLFYSVGIGQISSEVPQNLSASRPQDRQFILSSKKLLLSDSGFYLCAWSVYHGYYEQYFGPGTRLTVT.

This clonotype has at least ten counts. The genes are TRBV2 and TRBJ2-7; perhaps TRBD2 as D (6 bases). Trimming stripped 0 bases from V and 3 bases from J, with 9 bases between. Germline CDR1 is SNHLY and CDR2 is FYNNEI. The CDR3 is 14 residues long. The CDR3: CASSEASGFYEQYF. CDR3 in DNA: TGTGCCAGCAGTGAAGCTAGCGGTTTCTACGAGCAGTACTTC. Full variable domain (rest looked up from reference TRBV2 and TRBJ2-7): EPEVTQTPSHQVTQMGQEVILRCVPISNHLYFYWYRQILGQKVEFLVSFYNNEISEKSEIFDDQFSVERPDGSNFTLKIRSTKLEDSAMYFCASSEASGFYEQYFGPGTRLTVT.

The rearrangement uses TRBV6-5 and TRBJ1-2; no definite D call. In germline, CDR1 is MNHEY, CDR2 SVGAGI. This CDR3 is 12 amino acids long. Trimming stripped 0 bases from V and 9 bases from J, with 8 bases between. In DNA form, the CDR3 reads TGTGCCAGCAGTTACTCGAAAAACCGCTACACCTTC. Protein: CASSYSKNRYTF.

The rearrangement links TRBV20-1 to TRBJ2-7; 13 bases are shared with TRBD2. Germline V lookup: CDR1 DFQATT, CDR2 SNEGSKA (reference sequence). The V and J ends lost 1 base and 0 bases, in that order; junction bases with no gene match: 0. The CDR3 has 15 residues. The CDR3, as DNA: TGCAGTGCTAGAGGGACTAGCGGGGGCTCCTACGAGCAGTACTTC. Its protein product is CSARGTSGGSYEQYF.

This clonotype was seen many times. This sequence joins TRBV25-1 and TRBJ2-7, with 8 bases aligning to TRBD1. This CDR3 is 13 amino acids long. Unmatched junction bases numbered 4, after V lost 2 bases and J lost 7 bases. The germline V gene has CDR1 MGHDK and CDR2 SYGVNS. DNA of the CDR3: TGTGCCAGCAGTGAAATGACAGGGGAAGAGCAGTACTTC. It is translated as CASSEMTGEEQYF.

This clonotype came up many times. The gene calls are TRBV5-5 and TRBJ2-7; perhaps TRBD1 as D (5 bases). V lost 1 base and J lost 0, with 8 bases in between. CDR1 SGHKS and CDR2 YYEKEE come from the germline V gene (reference sequence). This CDR3 region has 14 residues. CDR3 nucleotide sequence: TGTGCCAGCAGCTTGTCAGGGAACTCCTACGAGCAGTACTTC. This translates into CASSLSGNSYEQYF.

Ten or more counts support this clonotype. This chain links TRBV19 with TRBJ1-2; D may be TRBD1 (5 bases). This CDR3 is 14 amino acids long. The germline CDR1 and CDR2 sequences are LNHDA and SQIVND (reference sequence). Trimming took off 7 bases at V and 4 bases at J, with 16 bases between the two ends. The CDR3 DNA is TGTGCCAGTAATATGGGGGAGCTCAGCTATGGCTACACCTTC. Residues: CASNMGELSYGYTF.

This clonotype appeared many times. J is TRBJ2-1 and V is TRBV11-2, with D possibly TRBD1 on 7 matching bases. With 6 bases removed from V and 7 bases from J, the gap between germline ends came to 19 bases. The CDR3 is made up of 15 amino acids. Germline values: CDR1 SGHAT, CDR2 FQNNGV. For the CDR3, the DNA is TGTGCCAGCAGAGTACGGGCCTCAGGGGGGAATGAGCAGTTCTTC. Translating gives CASRVRASGGNEQFF.

This clonotype has just a few counts. Here the CDR3 reads CASSPETGGANTGELFF. Written as DNA, the CDR3 is TGTGCCAGCTCACCAGAGACAGGGGGAGCGAACACCGGGGAGCTGTTTTTT. The rearrangement links TRBV18 to TRBJ2-2, with TRBD1 matching 9 bases. Unmatched junction bases numbered 4, after V lost 2 bases and J lost 0 bases. The CDR3 is 17 residues long. From germline, CDR1 is KGHSH and CDR2 LQKENI.

This clonotype was recorded many times. This sequence joins TRBV19 and TRBJ2-7; D is perhaps TRBD1 or TRBD2 (5 bases each). Germline V gives CDR1 LNHDA, CDR2 SQIVND (reference sequence). V lost 1 base to trimming and J lost 4 bases, with 8 bases between them. This CDR3 contains 13 residues. CDR3 in DNA: TGTGCCAGTAGTATAGGAGGGGAATACGAGCAGTACTTC. Translation: CASSIGGEYEQYF.

Ten or more counts support this clonotype. This rearrangement joins TRBV7-9 to TRBJ2-2; 7 positions match TRBD1. V trimming: 1 base; J trimming: 7 bases; junction bases outside the gene matches: 6. The CDR3 loop spans 15 amino acids. Germline V lookup: CDR1 SEHNR, CDR2 FQNEAQ (reference sequence). The CDR3 coding sequence is TGTGCCAGCAGCTTAGAGGGGGCGCGTAACGGGGAGCTGTTTTTT. It translates to CASSLEGARNGELFF.

This clonotype was seen many times. CDR3 DNA: TGTGCCAGCAGCTTAGTAAGCGGGAGGGACAATGAGCAGTTCTTC. As protein: CASSLVSGRDNEQFF. V gene TRBV7-2 combines with J gene TRBJ2-1; 10 bases match TRBD2. Germline CDR1 SGHTA, CDR2 FQGNSA. CDR3 length: 15 residues. V was clipped by 1 base and J by 5 bases; unmatched bases: 2.

This clonotype was detected ten times or more. The gene calls are TRBV20-1 and TRBJ1-5; D possibly corresponds to TRBD1 (5 bases). From germline, CDR1 is DFQATT and CDR2 SNEGSKA (reference sequence). The CDR3 length is 13 residues. V was trimmed by 5 bases and J by 3 bases, leaving 11 bases between them. The CDR3 DNA sequence: TGCAGTGCTGAAACAGGTTTCAATCAGCCCCAGCATTTT. It translates to CSAETGFNQPQHF.

This chain connects TRBV7-9 to TRBJ2-5; TRBD2 aligns across 9 bases. This CDR3 contains 15 residues. Unmatched junction bases numbered 7, after V lost 6 bases and J lost 2 bases. From germline, CDR1 is SEHNR and CDR2 FQNEAQ (reference sequence). The CDR3 here is CASRASGAPQETQYF. Here the CDR3 DNA reads TGTGCCAGCAGAGCTAGCGGGGCCCCACAAGAGACCCAGTACTTC.